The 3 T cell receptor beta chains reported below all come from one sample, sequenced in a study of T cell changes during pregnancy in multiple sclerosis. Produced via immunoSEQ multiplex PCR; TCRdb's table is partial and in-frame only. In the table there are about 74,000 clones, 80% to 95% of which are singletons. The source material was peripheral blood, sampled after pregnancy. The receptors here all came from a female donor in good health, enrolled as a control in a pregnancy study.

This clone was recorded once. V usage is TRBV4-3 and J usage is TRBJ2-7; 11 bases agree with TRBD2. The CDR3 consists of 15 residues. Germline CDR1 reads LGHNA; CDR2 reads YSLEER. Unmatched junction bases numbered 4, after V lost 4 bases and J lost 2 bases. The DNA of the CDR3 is TGCGCCAGCAGCCTCGGGACTAGCGGAACCTACGAGCAGTACTTC. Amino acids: CASSLGTSGTYEQYF.

The CDR3 nucleotides read TGTGCCAGCAGCAAAGACAGGGGGGATGAAAAACTGTTTTTT. This codes for CASSKDRGDEKLFF. The chain is built from TRBV6-1 and TRBJ1-4; 9 bases are shared with TRBD1. The V and J ends lost 6 bases and 6 bases, in that order; junction bases with no gene match: 5. CDR1 is MNHNS, CDR2 SASEGT, per germline. CDR3 length equals 14 residues.

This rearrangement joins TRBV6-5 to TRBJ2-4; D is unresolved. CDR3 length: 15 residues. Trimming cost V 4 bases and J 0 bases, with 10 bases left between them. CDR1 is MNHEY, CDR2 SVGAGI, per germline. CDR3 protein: CASSSAGLAKNIQYF. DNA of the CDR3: TGTGCCAGCAGTTCGGCAGGCCTAGCCAAAAACATTCAGTACTTC.